Reported below is one TCR beta chain. Its antigen is not known. The sample comes from a study of long-term antiretroviral therapy in people with HIV. Notes on the study in general: Clonal expansions arising prior to ART prevailed in the repertoire at every time point. Upon ART, diversity increased but remained lower than transplant donor controls. HIV repertoires had narrower CDR3 length ranges than controls.

Sequencing used immunoSEQ v3.0 at survey level. Assay: immunoSEQ multiplex PCR; the TCRdb copy retains only in-frame clones and omits some. The sample holds about 26,000 clones; about 80% are singletons and the top ten take 5% to 6%. V lost 3 bases, J lost 4 bases, and 10 bases lay in between. The CDR3 sequence is 13 residues long. Germline V gene lookup returns CDR1 SGDLS and CDR2 YYNGEE. Specimen: unsorted PBMCs, collected 1.1 years before starting antiretroviral therapy. The origin of this receptor is a woman aged 30 to 39 with HIV. The rearrangement joins TRBV9 to TRBJ1-1; D possibly corresponds to TRBD1 (6 bases). DNA for the CDR3: TGTGCCAGCAGCGGAGGACAGAGCACTGAAGCTTTCTTT. It yields the protein CASSGGQSTEAFF.